This passage covers 16 T cell receptor beta chains from one sample sequenced in a study of cytotoxic CD8 clonotypes in ibrutinib-treated CLL. Method: immunoSEQ multiplex PCR; TCRdb's copy keeps in-frame clones and lacks some. The sample records 300,000 or so clones, roughly 67% being singletons. The source material was PBMCs, sampled after 36 months of ibrutinib treatment. The receptors were sampled from a human donor with chronic lymphocytic leukemia.

This chain connects TRBV6-6 to TRBJ1-1; TRBD1 matches 11 bases. Trimming at V came to 7 bases and at J to 6 bases, leaving 7 bases not matched to a gene. The CDR3 runs 14 residues. Germline V lookup: CDR1 MNHNY, CDR2 SVGAGI (reference sequence). The CDR3 region has the DNA TGTGCCAGCAATAGGGGGACAGGGGGATCTGAAGCTTTCTTT. Its translation is CASNRGTGGSEAFF.

V usage is TRBV6-5 and J usage is TRBJ2-1; 13 bases map to TRBD2. J was trimmed by 6 bases and V by 5 bases; bases with no gene match: 4. CDR1 and CDR2 from the germline V gene are MNHEY and SVGAGI. The CDR3 has 15 residues. CDR3 sequence: CASSLLAGGRNEQFF. The CDR3 coding sequence is TGTGCCAGCAGTCTACTAGCGGGAGGGCGCAATGAGCAGTTCTTC.

This chain connects TRBV5-1 to TRBJ1-2, with D perhaps matching TRBD1 (6 bases). Germline CDR1 is SGHRS and CDR2 is YFSETQ. The CDR3 has 13 residues. Trimming took off 6 bases at V and 5 bases at J, with 14 bases between the two ends. CDR3 protein: CASTAGGAYGYTF. CDR3 bases: TGCGCCAGCACCGCTGGGGGGGCTTATGGCTACACCTTC. Drawing the rest from reference TRBV5-1 and TRBJ1-2, the complete variable domain is KAGVTQTPRYLIKTRGQQVTLSCSPISGHRSVSWYQQTPGQGLQFLFEYFSETQRNKGNFPGRFSGRQFSNSRSEMNVSTLELGDSALYLCASTAGGAYGYTFGSGTRLTVV.

This chain joins TRBV28 and TRBJ2-7; 10 nucleotides agree with TRBD1. The junction had 6 bases not matched to a gene; V was cut back by 10 bases and J by 3 bases. The CDR3 has 13 residues. Germline V gene data show CDR1 as MDHEN and CDR2 as SYDVKM. CDR3 nucleotide sequence: TGTGCCACCACGGGACAGGGGCTCTACGAGCAGTACTTC. It encodes CATTGQGLYEQYF.

This clone was detected a few times. The chain employs TRBV9 and TRBJ2-3; 8 positions agree with TRBD1. The CDR3 loop spans 14 amino acids. Germline assignment: CDR1 SGDLS and CDR2 YYNGEE. V lost 2 bases and J lost 6; bases outside the gene matches: 5. The CDR3 coding sequence is TGTGCCAGCAGCGTTGACAGGGGTGTCGATACGCAGTATTTT. Protein sequence: CASSVDRGVDTQYF.

The chain carries TRBV5-6 and TRBJ1-2; D unclear. V lost 4 bases to trimming and J lost 2 bases, with 9 bases between them. This CDR3 is 13 amino acids long. In germline, CDR1 is SGHDT, CDR2 YYEEEE. The CDR3 DNA reads TGTGCCAGCAGCCTGGGGTCCAACTATGGCTACACCTTC. Its protein is CASSLGSNYGYTF.

This clone came up a few times. V gene TRBV7-2 combines with J gene TRBJ1-2; 8 bases are a match to TRBD1. Per the germline V gene, CDR1 is SGHTA and CDR2 is FQGNSA. The CDR3 sequence is 15 residues long. The ends lost 1 base at V and 3 bases at J; junction bases unmatched: 4. CDR3 DNA: TGTGCCAGCAGCTTAGTAGGGACAGGACACTATGGCTACACCTTC. The encoded protein is CASSLVGTGHYGYTF.

The J gene is TRBJ2-5, the V gene TRBV7-2, with 7 nucleotides matching TRBD2. The germline gives CDR1 SGHTA, CDR2 FQGNSA. This CDR3 contains 14 residues. V gave up 5 bases and J gave up 1 base; unmatched junction bases: 4. The CDR3 DNA reads as TGTGCCAGCAGCCCTAGCGGCCCCCAAGAGACCCAGTACTTC. Protein sequence: CASSPSGPQETQYF.

The CDR3 loop reads CASSQVEAGMTTGELFF. Written as DNA, the CDR3 is TGTGCCAGCAGCCAAGTCGAAGCGGGGATGACAACCGGGGAGCTGTTTTTT. V gene TRBV4-2 combines with J gene TRBJ2-2, with 7 bases matching TRBD2. This CDR3 spans 17 amino acids. Germline assignment: CDR1 LGHNA and CDR2 YNFKEQ. J lost 5 bases, V lost 1 base, and 10 bases had no gene match.

This clone is a singleton in its sample. J is TRBJ2-1 and V is TRBV15; 7 bases agree with TRBD2. V gave up 1 base and J gave up 8 bases; unmatched junction bases: 11. CDR3 length equals 16 residues. CDR1 is LNHNV, CDR2 YYDKDF, per germline (reference sequence). Written as DNA, the CDR3 is TGTGCCACCAGCAGAGGTTCTAGCGGCCTTACATATGAGCAGTTCTTC. Its protein is CATSRGSSGLTYEQFF. Full variable domain (missing parts from reference TRBV15 and TRBJ2-1): DAMVIQNPRYQVTQFGKPVTLSCSQTLNHNVMYWYQQKSSQAPKLLFHYYDKDFNNEADTPDNFQSRRPNTSFCFLDIRSPGLGDTAMYLCATSRGSSGLTYEQFFGPGTRLTVL.

The chain links TRBV6-5 to TRBJ2-7, with 10 bases aligning to TRBD2. With V trimmed by 2 bases and J by 3 bases, 7 bases remained unmatched. The CDR3 totals 16 residues. CDR1 is MNHEY and CDR2 is SVGAGI in the germline V gene. CDR3 loop: CASSYALAGGFYEQYF. The CDR3 nucleotides are TGTGCCAGCAGTTACGCCTTAGCGGGAGGCTTCTACGAGCAGTACTTC.

The V call is TRBV5-4, the J call TRBJ2-1, with TRBD2 identical over 10 bases. Trimming cost V 4 bases and J 4 bases; bases outside gene matches: 11. CDR3 size: 17 residues. Germline CDR1 reads SGHNT; CDR2 reads YYREEE (reference sequence). The CDR3 loop reads CASSLKLGLADYNEQFF. CDR3 bases: TGTGCCAGCAGCCTAAAACTAGGACTAGCGGATTACAATGAGCAGTTCTTC.

The J gene is TRBJ2-7, the V gene TRBV10-2; D is ambiguous. This CDR3 has 14 amino acids. The V gene lost 2 bases and the J gene lost 3 bases, with 11 bases spanning the gap. The V gene's germline CDR1 is WSHSY and CDR2 SAAADI. CDR3 DNA: TGCGCCAGCAGTGAGATAGGGATCAACTACGAGCAGTACTTC. Its translation is CASSEIGINYEQYF.

The chain joins TRBV5-6 to TRBJ2-3, with TRBD1 matching 9 bases. The J segment lost 7 bases and the V segment lost 1 base, leaving 7 bases of the junction unmatched. Germline V gene sequence: CDR1 SGHDT, CDR2 YYEEEE. The CDR3 length is 15 residues. The CDR3 coding sequence is TGTGCCAGCAGCTTGTCTGGGACAGGGAGACATACGCAGTATTTT. This translates into CASSLSGTGRHTQYF.

This clone has only a few counts. The V gene is TRBV18, the J gene TRBJ1-4; D is ambiguous. This CDR3 contains 15 residues. V was shortened by 0 bases and J by 6 bases, with 11 bases between the two germline ends. CDR1 and CDR2 from the germline V gene are KGHSH and LQKENI. This chain's CDR3 is CASSPPGRRDEKLFF. CDR3 nucleotide sequence: TGTGCCAGCTCACCACCGGGCAGGAGGGATGAAAAACTGTTTTTT.

The chain combines TRBV10-1 with TRBJ1-5; D not resolved. CDR1 WNHNN and CDR2 SYGVQD come from the germline V gene (reference sequence). The V gene lost 2 bases and the J gene lost 3 bases, with 2 bases spanning the gap. The CDR3 spans 12 residues. The CDR3 sequence is CASSEPNQPQHF. The CDR3, as DNA: TGCGCCAGCAGTGAGCCCAATCAGCCCCAGCATTTT.